This TCR beta chain was documented in a study of CXCR3-negative and CXCR3-positive naive CD8 T cells. Whole-study results and caveats: The level of CXCR3 expression partially decreased after cryopreservation; the majority of assays used fresh PBMCs. Naive cells used TRBV-TRBJ genes in much the same way whether CXCR3-negative or CXCR3-positive; memory cells did not. The study found more hydrophobic TRB CDR3s in CXCR3-positive naive cells than in CXCR3-negative naive cells.

Phenotypically, naive CD8+ T cells corresponded to CD45RO-CCR7+CD27+CD95-. Preparation of TRB cDNA libraries relied on 5' RACE carrying UMI labels. One entry per CDR3 protein, without DNA, is what TCRdb gives after re-calling the 5' RACE reads. This table holds 84,000 or so distinct CDR3 sequences. Concerning this clonotype: The antigen remains unidentified.

The CDR3 is 13 amino acids. Germline CDR1 is ENHRY and CDR2 is SYGVKD. The clonotype comes from a human donor in good health. Some clones in this sample may be carry-over from other donors' samples. What was sequenced was naive CXCR3+ CD8+ T cells from blood. The subset was: CD45RO-CCR7+CD27+CD95- naive CD8+ T cells expressing CXCR3 (TNR3+). The rearrangement links TRBV10-3 to TRBJ2-3; TCRdb reports TRBD1, a call that lacks DNA to check it against. CDR3 sequence reads: CASGGEISNTQYF.